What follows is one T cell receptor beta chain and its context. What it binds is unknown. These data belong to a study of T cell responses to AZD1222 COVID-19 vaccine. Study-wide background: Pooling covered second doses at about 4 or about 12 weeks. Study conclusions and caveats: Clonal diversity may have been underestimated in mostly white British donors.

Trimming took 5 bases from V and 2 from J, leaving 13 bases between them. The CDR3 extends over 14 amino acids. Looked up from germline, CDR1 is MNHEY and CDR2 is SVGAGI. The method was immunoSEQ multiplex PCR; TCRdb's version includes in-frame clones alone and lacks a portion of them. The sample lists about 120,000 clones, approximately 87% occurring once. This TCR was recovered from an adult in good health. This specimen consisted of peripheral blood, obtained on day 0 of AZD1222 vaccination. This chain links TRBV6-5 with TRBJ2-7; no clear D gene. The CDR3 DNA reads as TGTGCCAGCAGTCCTCTTGACGGAGCCTACGAGCAGTACTTC. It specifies CASSPLDGAYEQYF.